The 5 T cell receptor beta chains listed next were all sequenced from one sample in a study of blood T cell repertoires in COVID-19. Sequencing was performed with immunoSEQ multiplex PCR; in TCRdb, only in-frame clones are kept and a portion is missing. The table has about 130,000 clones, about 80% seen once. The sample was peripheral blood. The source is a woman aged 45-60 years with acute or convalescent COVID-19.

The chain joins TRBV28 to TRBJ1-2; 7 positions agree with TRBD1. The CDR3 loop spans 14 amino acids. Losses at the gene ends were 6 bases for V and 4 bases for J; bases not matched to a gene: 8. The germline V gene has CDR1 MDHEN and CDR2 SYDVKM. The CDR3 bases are TGTGCCAGCAGGACCGGACAGGCTACCTATGGCTACACCTTC. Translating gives CASRTGQATYGYTF.

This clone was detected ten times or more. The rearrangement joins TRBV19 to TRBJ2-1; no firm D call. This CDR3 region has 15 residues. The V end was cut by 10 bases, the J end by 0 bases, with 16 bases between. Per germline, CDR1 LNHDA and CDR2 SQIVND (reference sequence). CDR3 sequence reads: CATQVTRSSYNEQFF. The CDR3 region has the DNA TGTGCCACCCAAGTAACCCGGAGCTCCTACAATGAGCAGTTCTTC.

The CDR3 here is CASSLVGATNEKLFF. The CDR3 bases are TGCGCCAGCAGCTTGGTAGGGGCCACTAATGAAAAACTGTTTTTT. The chain has TRBV5-1 and TRBJ1-4; D may be TRBD1 (5 bases). The CDR3 runs 15 residues. The V end was cut by 0 bases, the J end by 2 bases, with 8 bases between. CDR1 and CDR2 (germline): SGHRS, YFSETQ.

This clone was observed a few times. The DNA for the CDR3 is TGTGCCAGCAGTACGAGACAGGGATCTAATTCACCCCTCCACTTT. Translated, it gives CASSTRQGSNSPLHF. The chain carries TRBV28 and TRBJ1-6; 7 bases are shared with TRBD1. This CDR3 spans 15 amino acids. Germline CDR1 is MDHEN and CDR2 is SYDVKM. V lost 5 bases and J lost 6; bases outside the gene matches: 7. Drawing the rest from reference TRBV28 and TRBJ1-6, the complete variable domain is DVKVTQSSRYLVKRTGEKVFLECVQDMDHENMFWYRQDPGLGLRLIYFSYDVKMKEKGDIPEGYSVSREKKERFSLILESASTNQTSMYLCASSTRQGSNSPLHFGNGTRLTVT.

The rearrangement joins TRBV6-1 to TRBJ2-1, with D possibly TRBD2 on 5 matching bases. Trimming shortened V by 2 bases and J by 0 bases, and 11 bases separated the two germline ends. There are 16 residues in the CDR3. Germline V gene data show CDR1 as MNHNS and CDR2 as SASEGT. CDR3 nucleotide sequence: TGTGCCAGCAGTGAAAAGGGCGGGTACTCCTACAATGAGCAGTTCTTC. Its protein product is CASSEKGGYSYNEQFF.